The sequence of this TCR beta chain was determined in a study of patients and donors after allogeneic stem cell transplantation. One entry per CDR3 protein results from TCRdb running MiXCR on the RT-PCR reads. The sample has 150,000 to 200,000 distinct CDR3 sequences, around 41% seen once. The length of the CDR3 is 17 residues. V lost 5 bases, J lost 4 bases, and 14 bases stayed unmatched. Germline V lookup: CDR1 PRHDT, CDR2 FYEKMQ (reference sequence). The sample was blood, either unsorted or a sorted T cell fraction (not recorded which). The TCR was taken from a human donor who was either an allogeneic HSCT recipient or a stem cell or donor lymphocyte infusion donor (not recorded which). It is not recorded whose cells these are; they may come from a transplant donor. The chain links TRBV13 to TRBJ1-5; TRBD1 agrees at 7 bases. The CDR3 here is CASSASTGNMENQPQHF. The CDR3 DNA follows: TGTGCCAGCAGCGCCTCGACAGGGAATATGGAGAATCAGCCCCAGCATTTT. Full variable domain (missing parts from reference TRBV13 and TRBJ1-5): AAGVIQSPRHLIKEKRETATLKCYPIPRHDTVYWYQQGPGQDPQFLISFYEKMQSDKGSIPDRFSAQQFSDYHSELNMSSLELGDSALYFCASSASTGNMENQPQHFGDGTRLSIL.